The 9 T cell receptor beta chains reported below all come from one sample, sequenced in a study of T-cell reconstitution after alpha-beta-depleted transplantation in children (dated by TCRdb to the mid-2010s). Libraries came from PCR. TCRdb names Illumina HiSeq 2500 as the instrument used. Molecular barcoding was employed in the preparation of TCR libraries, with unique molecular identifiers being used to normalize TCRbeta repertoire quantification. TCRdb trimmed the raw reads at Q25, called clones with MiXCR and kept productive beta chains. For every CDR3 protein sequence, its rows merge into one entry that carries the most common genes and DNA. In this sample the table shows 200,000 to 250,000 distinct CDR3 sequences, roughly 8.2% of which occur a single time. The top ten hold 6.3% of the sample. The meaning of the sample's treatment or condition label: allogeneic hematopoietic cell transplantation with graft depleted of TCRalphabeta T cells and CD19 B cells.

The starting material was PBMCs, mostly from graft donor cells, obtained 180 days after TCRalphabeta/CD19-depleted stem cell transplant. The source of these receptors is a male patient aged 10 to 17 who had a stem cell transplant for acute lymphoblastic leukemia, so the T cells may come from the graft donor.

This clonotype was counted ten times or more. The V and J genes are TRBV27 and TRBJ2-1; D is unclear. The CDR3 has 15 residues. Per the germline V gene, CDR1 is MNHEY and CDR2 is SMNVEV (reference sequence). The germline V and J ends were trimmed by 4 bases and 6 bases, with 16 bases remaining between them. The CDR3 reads CASSWSIFNRNEQFF. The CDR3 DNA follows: TGTGCCAGCAGTTGGAGCATTTTTAATCGCAATGAGCAGTTCTTC.

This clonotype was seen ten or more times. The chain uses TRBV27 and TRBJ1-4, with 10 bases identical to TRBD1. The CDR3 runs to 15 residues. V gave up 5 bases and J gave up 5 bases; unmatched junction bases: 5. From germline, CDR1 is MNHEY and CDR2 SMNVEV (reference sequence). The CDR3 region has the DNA TGTGCCAGCAGTCCTCGGGACAGGGGAAATGAAAAACTGTTTTTT. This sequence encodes CASSPRDRGNEKLFF.

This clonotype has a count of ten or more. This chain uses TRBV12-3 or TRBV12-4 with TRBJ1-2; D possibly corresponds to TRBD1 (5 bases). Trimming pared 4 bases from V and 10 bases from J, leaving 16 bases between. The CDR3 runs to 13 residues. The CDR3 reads CASSWDVGLIYTF. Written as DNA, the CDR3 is TGTGCCAGCAGTTGGGACGTAGGATTGATCTACACCTTC.

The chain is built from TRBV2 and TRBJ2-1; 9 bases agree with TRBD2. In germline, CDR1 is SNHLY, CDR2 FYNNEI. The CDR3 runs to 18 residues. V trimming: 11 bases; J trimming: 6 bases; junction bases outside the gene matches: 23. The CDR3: CACGWGGGSGRIGNEQFF. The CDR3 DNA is TGTGCCTGCGGTTGGGGGGGTGGTAGCGGGAGAATAGGCAATGAGCAGTTCTTC.

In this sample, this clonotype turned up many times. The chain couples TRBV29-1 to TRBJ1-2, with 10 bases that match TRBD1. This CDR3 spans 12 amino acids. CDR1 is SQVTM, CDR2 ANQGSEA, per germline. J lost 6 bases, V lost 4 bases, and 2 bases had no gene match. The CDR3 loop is CSVVGQGHGYTF. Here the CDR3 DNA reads TGCAGCGTTGTGGGACAGGGGCATGGCTACACCTTC.

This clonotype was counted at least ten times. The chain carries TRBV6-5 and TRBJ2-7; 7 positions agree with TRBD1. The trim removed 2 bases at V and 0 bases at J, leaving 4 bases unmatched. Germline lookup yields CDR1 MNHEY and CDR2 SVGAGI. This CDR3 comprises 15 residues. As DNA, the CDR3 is TGTGCCAGCAGTTACGGCAACAGGGGCTCCTACGAGCAGTACTTC. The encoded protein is CASSYGNRGSYEQYF.

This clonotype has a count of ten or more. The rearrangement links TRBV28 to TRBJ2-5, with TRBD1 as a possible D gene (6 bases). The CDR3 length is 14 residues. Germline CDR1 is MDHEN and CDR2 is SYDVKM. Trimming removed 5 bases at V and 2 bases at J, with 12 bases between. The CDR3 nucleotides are TGTGCCAGCAGTCTAAACAGGGTTCAAGAGACCCAGTACTTC. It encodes CASSLNRVQETQYF. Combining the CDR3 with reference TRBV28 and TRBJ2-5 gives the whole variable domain DVKVTQSSRYLVKRTGEKVFLECVQDMDHENMFWYRQDPGLGLRLIYFSYDVKMKEKGDIPEGYSVSREKKERFSLILESASTNQTSMYLCASSLNRVQETQYFGPGTRLLVL.

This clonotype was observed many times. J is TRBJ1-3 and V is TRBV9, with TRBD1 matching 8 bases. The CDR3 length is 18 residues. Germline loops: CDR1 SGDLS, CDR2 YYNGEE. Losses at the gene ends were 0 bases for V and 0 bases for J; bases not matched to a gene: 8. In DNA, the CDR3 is TGTGCCAGCAGCGTAGGCCTGGGGACAGGCCTCTCTGGAAACACCATATATTTT. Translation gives CASSVGLGTGLSGNTIYF. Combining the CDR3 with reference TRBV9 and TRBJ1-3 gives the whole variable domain DSGVTQTPKHLITATGQRVTLRCSPRSGDLSVYWYQQSLDQGLQFLIQYYNGEERAKGNILERFSAQQFPDLHSELNLSSLELGDSALYFCASSVGLGTGLSGNTIYFGEGSWLTVV.

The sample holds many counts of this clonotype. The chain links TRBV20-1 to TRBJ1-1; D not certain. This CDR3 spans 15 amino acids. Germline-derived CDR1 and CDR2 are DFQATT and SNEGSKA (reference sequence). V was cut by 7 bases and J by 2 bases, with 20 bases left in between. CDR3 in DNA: TGCAGTGTGGAGGAACTTACAATAATTAACACTGAAGCTTTCTTT. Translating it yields CSVEELTIINTEAFF.